These 27 T cell receptor beta chains were sequenced from one sample in a study of cytomegalovirus exposure and HLA in healthy donors. Profiling relied on immunoSEQ multiplex PCR, and the TCRdb table lists in-frame clones only, not all of them. Of 99,000 or so clones detected, roughly nine tenths appear once; the ten largest clones hold 4%. The sequenced sample was PBMCs. Receptor source: a woman between 18 and 29 years old in good health and CMV-seropositive.

The chain is built from TRBV4-2 and TRBJ2-3, with TRBD2 matching over 9 bases. Germline CDR1 and CDR2: LGHNA and YNFKEQ. V shed 6 bases, J shed 3 bases, and the junction held 13 bases outside the gene matches. This CDR3 has 17 residues. CDR3 in DNA: TGTGCCAGCAGTCGGGGAGCGGGGGGAAGTTCAACAGATACGCAGTATTTT. Translation gives CASSRGAGGSSTDTQYF.

The chain carries TRBV5-1 and TRBJ2-2; TRBD1 matches 8 bases. The V gene end was trimmed by 3 bases and the J gene end by 5 bases; junction bases not matched to a gene: 6. The germline V gene has CDR1 SGHRS and CDR2 YFSETQ. This CDR3 has 15 residues. The CDR3 spells CASSSGGWGTGELFF. In nucleotides, the CDR3 is TGCGCCAGCAGCTCAGGGGGCTGGGGGACCGGGGAGCTGTTTTTT.

This clone was counted only a few times. This chain uses TRBV29-1 with TRBJ1-2, with 8 positions matching TRBD1. With V trimmed by 6 bases and J by 7 bases, 4 bases remained unmatched. The V gene's germline CDR1 is SQVTM and CDR2 ANQGSEA. This CDR3 has 11 amino acids. CDR3 in amino acids: CSVDRVGGYTF. The CDR3, as DNA: TGCAGCGTGGACAGGGTGGGTGGCTACACCTTC.

The chain carries TRBV18 and TRBJ1-2; D unclear. CDR1 is KGHSH and CDR2 is LQKENI in the germline V gene. The CDR3 covers 13 residues. V lost 2 bases and J 3 bases, leaving 7 bases between the germline ends. For the CDR3, the DNA is TGTGCCAGCTCACCAGAAGACTACTATGGCTACACCTTC. It encodes CASSPEDYYGYTF. Filled out from reference TRBV18 and TRBJ1-2, the complete variable domain reads NAGVMQNPRHLVRRRGQEARLRCSPMKGHSHVYWYRQLPEEGLKFMVYLQKENIIDESGMPKERFSAEFPKEGPSILRIQQVVRGDSAAYFCASSPEDYYGYTFGSGTRLTVV.

The chain is built from TRBV5-6 and TRBJ1-3; a possible D gene is TRBD1 (6 bases). The V end was cut by 4 bases, the J end by 3 bases, with 11 bases between. The germline V gene encodes CDR1 SGHDT and CDR2 YYEEEE. CDR3 length: 14 residues. Written as DNA, the CDR3 is TGTGCCAGCAGCCCGGACAGCATTGGAAACACCATATATTTT. Translated: CASSPDSIGNTIYF.

This clone was observed once. The chain uses TRBV6-1 and TRBJ1-1; TRBD1 aligns across 7 bases. Looked up from germline, CDR1 is MNHNS and CDR2 is SASEGT. V trimming: 3 bases; J trimming: 9 bases; junction bases outside the gene matches: 7. CDR3 length equals 13 residues. DNA of the CDR3: TGTGCCAGCAGTGATTACCCGGGACAGAAAGCTTTCTTT. It codes for CASSDYPGQKAFF.

This chain joins TRBV2 and TRBJ2-2; 12 bases are shared with TRBD2. V lost 6 bases to trimming and J lost 9 bases; unmatched junction nucleotides: 11. The CDR3 contains 16 residues. Per the germline V gene, CDR1 is SNHLY and CDR2 is FYNNEI. CDR3 sequence reads: CASSPGLAGSLRELFF. In DNA form, the CDR3 reads TGTGCCAGCAGCCCCGGACTAGCGGGATCTCTCCGGGAGCTGTTTTTT.

This clone was observed a single time. The rearrangement joins TRBV5-1 to TRBJ2-7; TRBD2 is a possible D gene (5 bases). Germline CDR1 SGHRS, CDR2 YFSETQ. Deletions cut 0 bases from V and 1 base from J, with 11 bases between. The CDR3 consists of 15 residues. In DNA form, the CDR3 reads TGCGCCAGCAGCTTGGCCGGCGGGCAATCCTACGAGCAGTACTTC. This translates into CASSLAGGQSYEQYF.

V and J are TRBV27 and TRBJ2-7; possibly TRBD2 for D (5 bases). Per germline, CDR1 MNHEY and CDR2 SMNVEV (reference sequence). V was pared by 5 bases and J by 3 bases, with 14 bases between. The CDR3 sequence is 14 residues long. The CDR3 sequence: CASSKSGRNYEQYF. In DNA, the CDR3 is TGTGCCAGCAGTAAATCGGGGAGAAACTACGAGCAGTACTTC.

V usage is TRBV9 and J usage is TRBJ2-3; tentatively, D is TRBD1 (6 bases). Trimming took off 0 bases at V and 5 bases at J, with 13 bases between the two ends. From germline, CDR1 is SGDLS and CDR2 YYNGEE. The CDR3 has 15 amino acids. CDR3 amino acids: CASSVGAVGGDTQYF. CDR3 in DNA: TGTGCCAGCAGCGTAGGAGCTGTAGGGGGAGATACGCAGTATTTT.

The chain couples TRBV7-2 to TRBJ1-1; D is ambiguous. Germline values: CDR1 SGHTA, CDR2 FQGNSA. Trimming removed 7 bases at V and 5 bases at J, with 17 bases between. This CDR3 spans 14 amino acids. CDR3 nucleotides: TGTGCCAGCACCCCCTGGGTTAGGAGGACTGAAGCTTTCTTT. Amino acid sequence: CASTPWVRRTEAFF.

The V call is TRBV5-6, the J call TRBJ2-1, with 7 bases identical to TRBD1. The junction had 3 bases not matched to a gene; V was cut back by 0 bases and J by 3 bases. The CDR3 covers 15 residues. The germline V gene has CDR1 SGHDT and CDR2 YYEEEE. DNA of the CDR3: TGTGCCAGCAGCTTGGACAGGGGACGCTACAATGAGCAGTTCTTC. This encodes CASSLDRGRYNEQFF.

This clone was observed a handful of times. The chain employs TRBV25-1 and TRBJ2-7, with 10 nucleotides matching TRBD2. The V gene's germline CDR1 is MGHDK and CDR2 SYGVNS. With 1 base clipped from V and 2 bases from J, the junction kept 11 bases outside the gene matches. The CDR3 contains 18 residues. This chain's CDR3 is CASSESAPTSGPAYEQYF. CDR3 coding DNA: TGTGCCAGCAGTGAATCAGCCCCGACTAGCGGGCCTGCCTACGAGCAGTACTTC.

V and J are TRBV7-8 and TRBJ1-2; D is undetermined. The germline V gene encodes CDR1 SGHVS and CDR2 FQNEAQ. The CDR3 loop spans 17 amino acids. Trimming removed 5 bases from V and 5 bases from J, with 24 bases in between. The CDR3 DNA reads as TGTGCCAGCAGCCCCTCCCCCGCCCCGCGGCCCGGATATGGCTACACCTTC. Amino acids: CASSPSPAPRPGYGYTF.

This chain uses TRBV18 with TRBJ1-2; TRBD1 aligns across 7 bases. Trimming at V came to 0 bases and at J to 2 bases, leaving 3 bases not matched to a gene. Germline CDR1 KGHSH, CDR2 LQKENI. This CDR3 has 15 residues. CDR3: CASSPPLQGNYGYTF. The CDR3 DNA reads as TGTGCCAGCTCACCACCTTTACAGGGGAACTATGGCTACACCTTC.

This chain links TRBV6-1 with TRBJ2-7; a weak D match, TRBD2 (6 bases). V lost 5 bases and J 4 bases, leaving 12 bases between the germline ends. Germline values: CDR1 MNHNS, CDR2 SASEGT. This CDR3 is 13 amino acids long. CDR3 loop: CASSPGGPYEQYF. The CDR3 DNA is TGTGCCAGCAGTCCCGGGGGACCGTACGAGCAGTACTTC.

This clone was detected once. Compared with germline, one end of the junction differs, possibly owing to a read error. Other DNA sequences in this sample translate to the same CDR3. V usage is TRBV28 and J usage is TRBJ1-5; weak D call: TRBD1 (5 bases). The CDR3 loop spans 13 amino acids. CDR1 is MDHEN and CDR2 is SYDVKM in the germline V gene. CDR3 nucleotide sequence: TGTGCCAGCATAGCGGGGGTGCGGCAGCCCCAGCACTTT. The encoded protein is CASIAGVRQPQHF.

V and J are TRBV6-4 and TRBJ2-1; TRBD1 matches at 10 bases. V lost 6 bases and J lost 6; bases outside the gene matches: 5. The CDR3 extends over 14 amino acids. In germline, CDR1 is MRHNA, CDR2 SNTAGT. CDR3 region: CASRTGDRGNEQFF. The DNA for the CDR3 is TGTGCCAGCAGGACCGGGGACAGGGGCAATGAGCAGTTCTTC.

Worth noting for this clone: Other nucleotide sequences in the sample specify the same CDR3. J is TRBJ1-3 and V is TRBV5-4; no clear D gene. This CDR3 is built from 15 residues. V lost 0 bases and J 0 bases, leaving 7 bases between the germline ends. Germline CDR1 reads SGHNT; CDR2 reads YYREEE (reference sequence). In DNA, the CDR3 is TGTGCCAGCAGCTTGGACAGCCGCTCTGGAAACACCATATATTTT. Translating gives CASSLDSRSGNTIYF.

Only one count was recorded for this clone. This chain uses TRBV4-2 with TRBJ2-3, with D perhaps matching TRBD1 (7 bases). The CDR3 is made up of 17 amino acids. Germline assignment: CDR1 LGHNA and CDR2 YNFKEQ. Trimming removed 0 bases at V and 4 bases at J, with 17 bases between. The CDR3 spells CASSQEGGSGGSDTQYF. In DNA form, the CDR3 reads TGTGCCAGCAGCCAAGAAGGGGGGTCAGGGGGGTCAGATACGCAGTATTTT.

J is TRBJ2-1 and V is TRBV5-6; D is undetermined. Germline CDR1 and CDR2: SGHDT and YYEEEE. The ends were cut back, 0 bases at V and 6 bases at J, with 4 bases in the middle. CDR3 length: 12 amino acids. The DNA for the CDR3 is TGTGCCAGCAGCTTGGGGAGCAATGAGCAGTTCTTC. Translation: CASSLGSNEQFF.

CDR3 sequence: CASSLGDNYGYTF. CDR3 nucleotide sequence: TGCGCCAGCAGCTTGGGAGATAACTATGGCTACACCTTC. The chain employs TRBV5-1 and TRBJ1-2; no definite D call. In germline, CDR1 is SGHRS, CDR2 YFSETQ. The CDR3 spans 13 residues. The V gene lost 0 bases and the J gene lost 1 base, with 4 bases spanning the gap.

V is TRBV7-3 and J is TRBJ2-1, with TRBD2 identical over 10 bases. CDR3 length equals 18 residues. The trim removed 5 bases at V and 6 bases at J, leaving 16 bases unmatched. Germline assignment: CDR1 SGHTA and CDR2 FQGTGA. CDR3 sequence reads: CASSRVWAPGLASNEQFF. In nucleotides, the CDR3 is TGTGCCAGCAGCCGAGTCTGGGCCCCGGGACTAGCGTCCAATGAGCAGTTCTTC.

In this sample, this clone turned up a few times. The rearrangement links TRBV5-1 to TRBJ1-5; D is undetermined. Trimming left V 0 bases short and J 0 bases short, with 7 bases between. Germline V gives CDR1 SGHRS, CDR2 YFSETQ. The CDR3 runs 15 residues. The DNA of the CDR3 is TGCGCCAGCAGCTTGGACAGTTATAGCAATCAGCCCCAGCATTTT. This gives the protein CASSLDSYSNQPQHF.

The chain joins TRBV28 to TRBJ2-1; no definite D call. Trimming removed 8 bases at V and 0 bases at J, with 14 bases between. Germline CDR1 is MDHEN and CDR2 is SYDVKM. This CDR3 is built from 15 residues. This CDR3 is CASLPSLVSYNEQFF. CDR3 nucleotide sequence: TGTGCCAGCCTACCGAGTCTAGTCTCCTACAATGAGCAGTTCTTC. Combining the CDR3 with reference TRBV28 and TRBJ2-1 gives the whole variable domain DVKVTQSSRYLVKRTGEKVFLECVQDMDHENMFWYRQDPGLGLRLIYFSYDVKMKEKGDIPEGYSVSREKKERFSLILESASTNQTSMYLCASLPSLVSYNEQFFGPGTRLTVL.

This sequence joins TRBV12-5 and TRBJ1-1; tentative D call: TRBD1 (5 bases). Germline V CDR1 and CDR2: LGHNT, FRNRAP. V was pared by 1 base and J by 10 bases, with 7 bases between. This CDR3 region has 11 residues. The DNA of the CDR3 is TGTGCTAGTGGTTTGGCCGGGGGAGCTTTCTTT. It codes for CASGLAGGAFF.

In DNA form, the CDR3 reads TGTGCCAGCAGCTTAGAAATGGCCGATGAGCAGTTCTTC. As protein: CASSLEMADEQFF. The V and J genes are TRBV11-2 and TRBJ2-1; no firm D call. The CDR3 extends over 13 amino acids. CDR1 and CDR2 (germline): SGHAT, FQNNGV. Trimming pared 0 bases from V and 8 bases from J, leaving 8 bases between.